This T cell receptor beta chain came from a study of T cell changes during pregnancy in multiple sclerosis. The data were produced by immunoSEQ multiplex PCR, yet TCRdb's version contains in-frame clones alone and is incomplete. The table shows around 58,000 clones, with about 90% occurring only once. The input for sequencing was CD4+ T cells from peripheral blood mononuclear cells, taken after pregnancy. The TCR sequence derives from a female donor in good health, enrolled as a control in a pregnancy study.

The CDR3 loop is CSARGNTEAFF. The CDR3 DNA reads as TGCAGTGCTCGGGGGAACACTGAAGCTTTCTTT. The chain joins TRBV20-1 to TRBJ1-1; D call uncertain. There are 11 residues in the CDR3. Germline loops: CDR1 DFQATT, CDR2 SNEGSKA (reference sequence). The V end was cut by 5 bases, the J end by 1 base, with 5 bases between.